This TCR beta chain was profiled in a study of blood T cell repertoires in COVID-19. Sequencing was performed with immunoSEQ multiplex PCR; in TCRdb, only in-frame clones are kept and a portion is missing. The sample has 280,000 or so clones; 85% are singletons. Sequences were obtained from peripheral blood. The clonotype comes from a human donor in a cohort sampled during active COVID-19.

CDR3 in DNA: TGTGCCAGCTCACCCCCGGGCGGGAGTGCCTCAGATACGCAGTATTTT. Protein sequence: CASSPPGGSASDTQYF. The chain links TRBV18 to TRBJ2-3; 7 bases map to TRBD2. This CDR3 has 16 residues. V shed 3 bases, J shed 4 bases, and the junction held 10 bases outside the gene matches. Germline V gene lookup returns CDR1 KGHSH and CDR2 LQKENI.